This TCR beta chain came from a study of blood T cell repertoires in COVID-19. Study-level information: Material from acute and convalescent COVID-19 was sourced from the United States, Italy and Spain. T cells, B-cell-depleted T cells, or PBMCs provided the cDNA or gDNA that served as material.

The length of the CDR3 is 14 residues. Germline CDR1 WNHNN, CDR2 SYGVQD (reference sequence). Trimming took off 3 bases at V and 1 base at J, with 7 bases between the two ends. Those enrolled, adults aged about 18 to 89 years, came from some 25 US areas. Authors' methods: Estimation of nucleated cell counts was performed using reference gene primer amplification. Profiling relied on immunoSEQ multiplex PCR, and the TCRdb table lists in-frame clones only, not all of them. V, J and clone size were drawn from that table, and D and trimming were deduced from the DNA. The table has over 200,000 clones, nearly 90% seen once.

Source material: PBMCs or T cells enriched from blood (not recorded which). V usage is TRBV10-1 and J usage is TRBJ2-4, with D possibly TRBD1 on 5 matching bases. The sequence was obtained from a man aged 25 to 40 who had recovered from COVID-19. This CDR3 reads CASSEGAAKNIQYF. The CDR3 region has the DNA TGCGCCAGCAGTGAAGGGGCGGCCAAAAACATTCAGTACTTC.